Listed below are T cell receptor beta chains from one sample, sequenced in a study of T cell responses to AZD1222 COVID-19 vaccine. Only in-frame clones appear in the TCRdb table, and some are missing; sequencing was by immunoSEQ multiplex PCR. The table shows about 140,000 clones, with around 90% occurring only once. The material sequenced was peripheral blood, taken on day 0 of AZD1222 vaccination. All receptors come from an adult in good health. Both conserved end residues are part of each CDR3. D genes are given only for firm matches.

DNA,CDR3,J,length,V,D
TGTGCCAGTTCCCTTGGGACAGGGGCAAGGGGCTACACCTTC,CASSLGTGARGYTF,TRBJ1-2,14,TRBV19,TRBD1
TGTGCCAGCAGCGAATTCAGCTCCTCCCCCGGCTACGAGCAGTACTTC,CASSEFSSSPGYEQYF,TRBJ2-7,16,TRBV7-8,-
TGTGCCAGCAGTAAGATCGACAGAGGCAAAGACGAGCAGTACTTC,CASSKIDRGKDEQYF,TRBJ2-7,15,TRBV6-5,-
TGTGCCATCAGTGAGTCACAACAGTTAAATCAGCCCCAGCATTTT,CAISESQQLNQPQHF,TRBJ1-5,15,TRBV10-3,-
TGTGCCAGCACAGTAACAGGGGGCTCACGGGAGCAGTACTTC,CASTVTGGSREQYF,TRBJ2-7,14,TRBV2,TRBD1
TGTGCCAGCAGTCCGTGGGGGCGGCGTCAGGATGAGCAGTTCTTC,CASSPWGRRQDEQFF,TRBJ2-1,15,TRBV27,-
TGTGCCAGCTCACCCTACATGGCTCAGTCCTATAATTCACCCCTCCACTTT,CASSPYMAQSYNSPLHF,TRBJ1-6,17,TRBV18,-
TGCGCCAGCAGCATGTCGGGACCTCCCTTGAGGGCTTTCTTT,CASSMSGPPLRAFF,TRBJ1-1,14,TRBV5-1,-
TGTGCCAGCAGGGCCGTGTGGGTGGGGGCTTTCTTT,CASRAVWVGAFF,TRBJ1-1,12,TRBV6-5,-
TGTGCCAGCAGTCCTCCGTCGGGCGGGCAGTTCTTC,CASSPPSGGQFF,TRBJ2-1,12,TRBV28,-
TGTGCCAGCAGTGAAGGGGGGGCCCCAGATACGCAGTATTTT,CASSEGGAPDTQYF,TRBJ2-3,14,TRBV6-1,-
TGTGCCAGCACTAAACAGGGCGGACCCTACGAGCAGTACTTC,CASTKQGGPYEQYF,TRBJ2-7,14,TRBV2,-
TGTGCCAGCAGCGCAACCGCCCGACTAGCGGGATTCAAAGAGACCCAGTACTTC,CASSATARLAGFKETQYF,TRBJ2-5,18,TRBV11-3,TRBD2
TGTGCCAGTAAGGACCGGGACAGAGAATCACCCCTCCACTTT,CASKDRDRESPLHF,TRBJ1-6,14,TRBV19,TRBD1
TGCGCCAGCAGTTTAACTCGGAGCTCCTACAATGAGCAGTTCTTC,CASSLTRSSYNEQFF,TRBJ2-1,15,TRBV10-2,-
TGTGCCAGCAGTGAGCCCCGGATCTCCTACGAGCAGTACTTC,CASSEPRISYEQYF,TRBJ2-7,14,TRBV2,-
TGCGCCAGCAGCTCTCAGGGTTACTCACCCCTCCACTTT,CASSSQGYSPLHF,TRBJ1-6,13,TRBV5-1,-
TGTGCCAGCAGCTTAGAACCCGGGACAAGAGCCTACGAGCAGTACTTC,CASSLEPGTRAYEQYF,TRBJ2-7,16,TRBV7-2,-
TGTGCCAGCAGCTATCCAGGGAATTCACCCCTCCACTTT,CASSYPGNSPLHF,TRBJ1-6,13,TRBV25-1,-
TGTGCCATCAGTGGAGGCCCGGGGGGGGAGGCCTACGAGCAGTACTTC,CAISGGPGGEAYEQYF,TRBJ2-7,16,TRBV10-3,TRBD2
TGTGCCAGCAGTGAAAGGGTCTCCTACGAGCAGTACTTC,CASSERVSYEQYF,TRBJ2-7,13,TRBV6-1,-
TGTGCCAGCAGGGAGTCCCTATACGAGCAGTACTTC,CASRESLYEQYF,TRBJ2-7,12,TRBV6-6,-
TGTGCCAGCAGCCCCCTATTAGATACGCAGTATTTT,CASSPLLDTQYF,TRBJ2-3,12,TRBV28,-
TGTGCCAGCAGCCAAGATTGGGAGCGGGAGGGCCGAAATGAGCAGTTCTTC,CASSQDWEREGRNEQFF,TRBJ2-1,17,TRBV3-1/TRBV3-2,TRBD2
TGCAGTGCTAATCATGGGGGGGAGCAGTTCTTC,CSANHGGEQFF,TRBJ2-1,11,TRBV20-1,-